A single TCR beta chain is shown here with its context. Its target is not known. CDR3 length: 15 amino acids. Unmatched junction bases numbered 7, after V lost 5 bases and J lost 4 bases. Germline assignment: CDR1 LNHDA and CDR2 SQIVND (reference sequence). A multiplex PCR was run with 60 Vbeta primers and 13 Jbeta primers. Using immunoSEQ multiplex PCR, the repertoire was profiled, and TCRdb retains in-frame clones only, with some absent. The top ten clones hold approximately 1.8% of a sample with about 150,000 clones, roughly a tenth of them seen once. This record belongs to a study of cytomegalovirus exposure and HLA in healthy donors. General observations from the study: Evidence from a later analysis indicated that most CMV-associated TCR beta chains looked HLA-restricted. The authors later found TCR association rates varying by HLA locus, with DRB1 most and HLA-C fewest. For cytomegalovirus status, the classifier reportedly gave diagnoses with high specificity and sensitivity.

Donors had nominal health at sampling but likely had unrecorded immune exposures. The TCR originated in a male donor in good health and CMV-seronegative. This rearrangement joins TRBV19 to TRBJ1-5, with 8 bases aligning to TRBD1. The sample comprised PBMCs. The CDR3, as DNA: TGTGCCAGTAGTGCGAACAGGGGGTTAAATCAGCCCCAGCATTTT. It specifies CASSANRGLNQPQHF. Filled out from reference TRBV19 and TRBJ1-5, the complete variable domain reads DGGITQSPKYLFRKEGQNVTLSCEQNLNHDAMYWYRQDPGQGLRLIYYSQIVNDFQKGDIAEGYSVSREKKESFPLTVTSAQKNPTAFYLCASSANRGLNQPQHFGDGTRLSIL.